This entry features one T cell receptor (beta chain) sequence. The antigen is undetermined. The entry originates in a study of OX40 agonist ivuxolimab in advanced cancers. Across the whole study: Those treated in dose escalation had hepatocellular carcinoma, melanoma, renal cell cancer or head and neck cancer. Mean age 60 years, range about 20 to 79; approximately 80% male. General observations from the study: Near-lowest levels of clonal expansion characterized partial responders at 0.1-3.0 mg/kg.

Germline-derived CDR1 and CDR2 are SGHAT and FQNNGV. Trimming pared 3 bases from V and 2 bases from J, leaving 14 bases between. This CDR3 has 15 amino acids. Blood was sampled at baseline, cycle 4 day 1, and cycle 7 day 1. Profiled with immunoSEQ multiplex PCR; TCRdb holds only in-frame clones, not every one. The data contain about 82,000 clones, roughly 90% of them singletons. This sequence was found in an adult with an advanced solid tumor such as melanoma, head and neck, liver or kidney cancer. The chain links TRBV11-2 to TRBJ2-7; D call uncertain. Sequences were derived from CD4+ or CD8+ T cells sorted from blood, sampled in a trial of the OX40 agonist ivuxolimab. The CDR3 sequence: CASSFLVASTYEQYF. The CDR3 nucleotides are TGTGCCAGCAGCTTTTTGGTGGCTTCCACCTACGAGCAGTACTTC.